The 19 T cell receptor beta chains below all came from one sample that was sequenced in a study of CD8 T cells in ankylosing spondylitis. TCRdb reprocessed the 5' RACE reads with MiXCR, giving one entry per CDR3 protein. The table shows 250,000 or so distinct CDR3 sequences, with about 11% occurring only once. Sequenced sample: blood, either unsorted or a sorted T cell fraction (not recorded which). The origin of the receptors is a male donor with ankylosing spondylitis or in good health (not recorded which).

Ten or more counts support this clonotype. The chain carries TRBV12-3 or TRBV12-4 and TRBJ2-1; 11 bases map to TRBD2. V shed 5 bases and J 7 bases; nucleotides not matched to a gene: 7. This CDR3 region has 15 residues. The CDR3 coding sequence is TGTGCCAGCAGTCGCGGACTAGCGGGCGGGAATGAGCAGTTCTTC. Translated, it gives CASSRGLAGGNEQFF.

This clonotype was seen many times. The chain is built from TRBV5-1 and TRBJ2-1; D is tentatively TRBD1 or TRBD2 (5 bases each). Trimming took 1 base from V and 9 from J, leaving 17 bases between them. CDR1 is SGHRS and CDR2 is YFSETQ in the germline V gene. This CDR3 has 15 residues. CDR3 nucleotide sequence: TGCGCCAGCAGCTTGTACGGAGGAAGGGGCAGTGAGCAGTTCTTC. Residues: CASSLYGGRGSEQFF.

The chain is built from TRBV19 and TRBJ1-3; 7 positions match TRBD1. The CDR3 is 16 residues long. The germline CDR1 and CDR2 sequences are LNHDA and SQIVND (reference sequence). V lost 5 bases, J lost 2 bases, and 9 bases stayed unmatched. CDR3 sequence reads: CASSQDRDYPGNTIYF. For the CDR3, the DNA is TGTGCCAGTAGTCAAGACAGGGATTACCCTGGAAACACCATATATTTT.

This clonotype was seen many times. The V call is TRBV20-1, the J call TRBJ2-3, with D possibly TRBD2 on 6 matching bases. V lost 0 bases and J lost 1, with 8 bases in between. This CDR3 has 14 residues. CDR1 is DFQATT, CDR2 SNEGSKA, per germline (reference sequence). Here the CDR3 DNA reads TGCAGTGCTAGAGATTGGGGGGGCACAGATACGCAGTATTTT. Protein: CSARDWGGTDTQYF.

This clonotype was recorded at least ten times. The chain is built from TRBV14 and TRBJ2-1; TRBD2 might be the D (6 bases). The germline gives CDR1 SGHDN, CDR2 FVKESK. CDR3 length: 16 amino acids. The V and J ends lost 1 base and 14 bases respectively, with 24 bases between them. CDR3 nucleotide sequence: TGTGCCAGCAGCCAAGTGGGGAGGATATATGGCGCTGGGAAGTTCTTC. This gives the protein CASSQVGRIYGAGKFF.

About this clonotype: A read error may be the cause here, since a much bigger clone is one base away. The gene calls are TRBV20-1 and TRBJ2-2; 9 positions match TRBD2. This CDR3 region has 15 residues. Germline V CDR1 and CDR2: DFQATT, SNEGSKA (reference sequence). After removal of 8 bases from V and 5 bases from J, the junction contained 12 bases not matched to a gene. In DNA, the CDR3 is TGCAGTACTGCGTCGGGGAGCGGGAGGACCGGGGAGCTGTTTTTT. Translated, it gives CSTASGSGRTGELFF.

A remark on this clonotype: In this CDR3 the conserved last residue, phenylalanine or tryptophan, is missing, so a read error is likely. This rearrangement joins TRBV3-1 to TRBJ2-6; D unresolved. CDR1 LGHDT and CDR2 YNNKEL come from the germline V gene (reference sequence). V was shortened by 4 bases and J by 0 bases, with 10 bases between the two germline ends. The CDR3 is 16 residues long. CDR3 protein: CASSLDLGSGANVLTL. For the CDR3, the DNA is TGTGCCAGCAGCCTCGACCTTGGCTCTGGGGCCAACGTCCTGACTCTC.

V gene TRBV18 combines with J gene TRBJ2-5; possibly TRBD1 or TRBD2 for D (6 bases each). CDR3 length equals 15 residues. The V gene lost 3 bases and the J gene lost 4 bases, with 15 bases spanning the gap. In germline, CDR1 is KGHSH, CDR2 LQKENI. The CDR3 coding sequence is TGTGCCAGCTCACCCCTCGCCAGGGGAGGAGAGACCCAGTACTTC. Its protein product is CASSPLARGGETQYF.

This clonotype was detected ten times or more. The DNA for the CDR3 is TGTGCCAGCAGTTTCGGTAGGAGCGGGGAGCTGTTTTTT. Its protein is CASSFGRSGELFF. The chain has TRBV27 and TRBJ2-2; D uncertain. In germline, CDR1 is MNHEY, CDR2 SMNVEV (reference sequence). Trimming pared 3 bases from V and 7 bases from J, leaving 9 bases between. The CDR3 has 13 amino acids.

This clonotype was observed at least ten times. V gene TRBV11-2 combines with J gene TRBJ2-1; D call uncertain. CDR1 and CDR2 (germline): SGHAT, FQNNGV. The CDR3 covers 13 residues. The V end was cut by 9 bases, the J end by 5 bases, with 14 bases between. Here the CDR3 DNA reads TGTGCCAGTTATGGGTTTAATCACAATGAGCAGTTCTTC. Protein sequence: CASYGFNHNEQFF. The variable domain in full, completed from reference TRBV11-2 and TRBJ2-1, reads EAGVAQSPRYKIIEKRQSVAFWCNPISGHATLYWYQQILGQGPKLLIQFQNNGVVDDSQLPKDRFSAERLKGVDSTLKIQPAKLEDSAVYLCASYGFNHNEQFFGPGTRLTVL.

This clonotype showed up many times. The gene calls are TRBV5-1 and TRBJ2-5; D may be TRBD2 (5 bases). The CDR3 runs 16 residues. With 5 bases removed from V and 2 bases from J, the gap between germline ends came to 19 bases. Germline V gene lookup returns CDR1 SGHRS and CDR2 YFSETQ. The CDR3 sequence is CASSFYPEGGQETQYF. DNA for the CDR3: TGCGCCAGCAGTTTCTACCCAGAGGGCGGGCAAGAGACCCAGTACTTC.

This clonotype was found many times. This chain connects TRBV4-2 to TRBJ1-5, with 10 nucleotides matching TRBD1. V shed 0 bases and J 6 bases; nucleotides not matched to a gene: 5. The CDR3 sequence is 16 residues long. Germline assignment: CDR1 LGHNA and CDR2 YNFKEQ. The CDR3 is CASSQEGTGDGQPQHF. The CDR3 DNA reads TGTGCCAGCAGCCAAGAGGGGACAGGGGACGGTCAGCCCCAGCATTTT.

V usage is TRBV11-2 and J usage is TRBJ2-2, with a weak D call TRBD2 (5 bases). The V end was cut by 4 bases, the J end by 1 base, with 16 bases between. The CDR3 contains 17 residues. Germline CDR1 and CDR2: SGHAT and FQNNGV. The CDR3 nucleotides read TGTGCCAGCAGCTCATTCCTGGCGGGTCTGAACACCGGGGAGCTGTTTTTT. Translated: CASSSFLAGLNTGELFF. The full variable domain, in which reference TRBV11-2 and TRBJ2-2 provide the parts outside the CDR3, is EAGVAQSPRYKIIEKRQSVAFWCNPISGHATLYWYQQILGQGPKLLIQFQNNGVVDDSQLPKDRFSAERLKGVDSTLKIQPAKLEDSAVYLCASSSFLAGLNTGELFFGEGSRLTVL.

This clonotype was observed at least ten times. The chain employs TRBV5-1 and TRBJ1-4; D gene unclear. The germline V gene encodes CDR1 SGHRS and CDR2 YFSETQ. CDR3 length: 14 amino acids. V dropped 0 bases and J dropped 5 bases, with 8 bases sitting between them. The CDR3 here is CASSLVPENEKLFF. In DNA form, the CDR3 reads TGCGCCAGCAGCTTGGTCCCAGAAAATGAAAAACTGTTTTTT.

V and J are TRBV12-3 or TRBV12-4 and TRBJ1-1, with TRBD1 matching 7 bases. The CDR3 is 14 residues long. V dropped 3 bases and J dropped 1; count of bases not matched to a gene: 2. The CDR3 here is CASSLYRGNTEAFF. In DNA, the CDR3 is TGTGCCAGCAGTTTGTACAGGGGGAACACTGAAGCTTTCTTT.

There are many counts of this clonotype. This chain links TRBV5-1 with TRBJ2-6; 7 nucleotides align to TRBD2. The V gene end was trimmed by 3 bases and the J gene end by 3 bases; junction bases not matched to a gene: 3. CDR3 length: 15 amino acids. Germline V lookup: CDR1 SGHRS, CDR2 YFSETQ. CDR3: CASSSTSLGANVLTF. For the CDR3, the DNA is TGCGCCAGCAGCTCGACTAGCCTTGGGGCCAACGTCCTGACTTTC.

The chain couples TRBV18 to TRBJ2-3; 9 bases line up with TRBD1. The V and J ends lost 5 bases and 5 bases, in that order; junction bases with no gene match: 11. The CDR3 is 16 amino acids. Germline CDR1 KGHSH, CDR2 LQKENI. The CDR3 DNA sequence: TGTGCCAGCTCAGCCGGGACAGGGCTTAAGCAAGATACGCAGTATTTT. The encoded protein is CASSAGTGLKQDTQYF.

This clonotype was seen many times. The V call is TRBV9, the J call TRBJ1-1, with D unresolved. V was clipped by 3 bases and J by 3 bases, with 12 bases between them. The CDR3 loop spans 14 amino acids. CDR1 is SGDLS and CDR2 is YYNGEE in the germline V gene. In nucleotides, the CDR3 is TGTGCCAGCAGCGCCCACGACGGTTACACTGAAGCTTTCTTT. Its translation: CASSAHDGYTEAFF.

This clonotype has ten or more counts. The genes are TRBV29-1 and TRBJ2-2; 8 nucleotides agree with TRBD2. Germline assignment: CDR1 SQVTM and CDR2 ANQGSEA. Trimming took 1 base from V and 4 from J; bases not matched to a gene: 5. CDR3 length: 15 residues. CDR3 protein: CSVEAGRVGTGELFF. The CDR3, as DNA: TGCAGCGTTGAAGCCGGGAGGGTTGGCACCGGGGAGCTGTTTTTT.